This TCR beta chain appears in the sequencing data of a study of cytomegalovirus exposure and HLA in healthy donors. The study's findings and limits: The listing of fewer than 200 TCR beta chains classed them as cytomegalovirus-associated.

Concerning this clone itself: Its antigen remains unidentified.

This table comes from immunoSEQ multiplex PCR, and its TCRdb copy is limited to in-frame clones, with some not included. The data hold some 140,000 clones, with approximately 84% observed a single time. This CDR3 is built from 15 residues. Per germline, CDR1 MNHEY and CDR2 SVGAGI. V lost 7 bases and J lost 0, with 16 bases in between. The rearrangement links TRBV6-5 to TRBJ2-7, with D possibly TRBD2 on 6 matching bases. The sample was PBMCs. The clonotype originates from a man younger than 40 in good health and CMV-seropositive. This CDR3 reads CASTRNRGSSYEQYF. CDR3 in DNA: TGTGCCAGCACCAGGAACCGGGGGAGCTCCTACGAGCAGTACTTC.